Described below is a single TCR beta chain sequence and its context. Its cognate antigen is unknown. This sample is part of a study of shared clonotypes between healthy human individuals. Positively selected for CCR7, the CD45RO-negative cells used as naive CD8 cells excluded terminally differentiated effector memory CD45RA+ cells. This table comes from immunoSEQ multiplex PCR, and its TCRdb copy is limited to in-frame clones, with some not included. The profile covers about 2.1 million clones, with around 93% appearing a single time and 1.5% to 2% taken by the ten largest. Whole-study findings and limits: A reduction in generation probabilities was seen for non-shared clonotypes relative to those shared by all four donors. Approximately 4.9% of naive CD4 clonotypes were shared across a few donors.

The CDR3 is 18 amino acids. CDR1 is SQVTM, CDR2 ANQGSEA, per germline. Unmatched junction bases numbered 20, after V lost 7 bases and J lost 4 bases. J is TRBJ2-3 and V is TRBV29-1, with 10 bases matching TRBD2. Material: naive CD8+ T cells from PBMCs. This TCR was recovered from a man between 18 and 29 years old in good health. Some clones in this sample may be carry-over from other donors' samples. CDR3 residues: CSAERGLRASGRSDTQYF. CDR3 in DNA: TGCAGCGCCGAGCGGGGACTTCGGGCTAGCGGGAGATCAGATACGCAGTATTTT.